This TCR beta chain is drawn from a study of radiation and T cells in renal cell carcinoma (TCRdb year 2020). For context, the study as a whole: TCR beta sequencing covered over 50 samples in total, comprising around 26 tumors and 27 peripheral blood samples. Across all 50 or so samples, 4,000,000 or so unique CDR3 nucleotide sequences, encoding 2,658,974 unique CDR3 amino acid sequences, were identified. Broad study findings and their caveats: Higher TCR clonality was observed in irradiated tumors than in controls, with an average of roughly 50% of the repertoire accounted for by the top 100 clonotypes, compared with roughly 45% in nephrectomy-only tumors. Compared with control tumors, irradiated tumors had a greater number of dominant CDR3 motifs, and those motifs took up a bigger portion of the repertoire. Because the trial had a single-armed design, the trial could not examine how radiation dose or scheduling affected the TCR repertoire. Because only small tumor regions of roughly 1 g were available, intratumoral heterogeneity was not captured.

Explained via the paper, the time point label denotes: tumor resected at nephrectomy. The treatment or condition label here, explained by the study, means: treatment-naive control, cytoreductive nephrectomy. The control tumors were taken from treatment-naive renal cell carcinoma patients who had cytoreductive nephrectomy with no earlier radiation. Every patient had renal cell carcinoma of clear cell pathology. The control tumors used for TCR sequencing were from 4 females and about a dozen males, were resected between 2011 and 2014, and had a median patient age of around 57 years (range about 40 to 85). Tumors were mechanically dissociated, digested with collagenase/hyaluronidase at 37 °C, processed in gentleMACS C tubes, and stored in liquid nitrogen. Genomic DNA for TCR sequencing was prepared using the QIAamp DNA Blood Mini Kit (Qiagen). The analyses included just those samples that passed every quality control check.

On this clone itself: Its antigen is currently not known. Per-base qualities were not stored, and no clone one base away is much larger.

In the germline V gene, CDR1 corresponds to SQVTM and CDR2 to ANQGSEA. V and J are trimmed by 7 bases and 4 bases, and the gene matches miss 4 bases of the junction. The CDR3, from cysteine to phenylalanine, totals 13 residues. Only the CDR3 portion is preserved as DNA: 39 bases, with reading frame beginning at the first base. Following the manufacturer's recommendations, the immunoSEQ kit was used to generate TCR beta libraries from genomic DNA. Library preparation used a first multiplex PCR with proprietary primers, then a second PCR adding unique barcodes, with bead cleanups after each round. Each sample batch included a kit-provided positive control reaction and a negative control reaction. The final libraries underwent checking on an Agilent 4200 TapeStation D1000 ScreenTape, volumetric pooling, and quantification by qPCR. An Illumina NextSeq500 fitted with a MidOutput 150-cycle cartridge performed the sequencing, running 156 Read1 cycles and 15 Index1 cycles with the kit's custom primers. The pooled library was loaded at 0.85 to 1 pM, with a roughly 19% PhiX control spiked in. For the original study's pipeline: The vendor-processed data were analyzed in R, and a clonotype was defined as all T cells that share the same CDR3 nucleotide sequence. In the clone abundance analyses, frequencies in each sample were normalized to that sample's 10,000 most abundant clones. Public T cell clones, averaging fewer than five per sample, were removed before analysis. ImmunoMap was used for dominant motif analysis with the PAM10 matrix, a gap penalty of 30, and a homology threshold of 0.3, and any motif reaching a cumulative frequency of at least 0.01 was considered dominant. Here the immuneACCESS table is served through TCRdb, limited to in-frame sequences with V and J called. Missing clones are a known gap in these copies; in checked studies unresolved V genes cover under half, and the rest lacks a known reason. V, J and clone size are taken as reported in that table, and D and trimming were inferred from the DNA itself. The sample records about 16,000 clones, 50% to 65% of which are singletons. The ten most abundant clones make up about 9.7% of the sample.

The sample was tumor tissue, taken from a patient whose treatment was nephrectomy without radiotherapy. The V and J segments used are TRBV29-1 and TRBJ1-2; 12 bases in the junction line up with TRBD1. This TCR came from a man aged 40-55 years with renal cell carcinoma. The nucleotide sequence reads as follows: TGCAGCGCTGGGACAGGGGGCTTCTATGGCTACACCTTC. The encoded protein is CSAGTGGFYGYTF. Extended through the reference TRBV29-1 and TRBJ1-2 proteins, this CDR3 yields the full variable domain: SAVISQKPSRDICQRGTSLTIQCQVDSQVTMMFWYRQQPGQSLTLIATANQGSEATYESGFVIDKFPISRPNLTFSTLTVSNMSPEDSSIYLCSAGTGGFYGYTFGSGTRLTVV.